This T cell receptor (beta chain) was captured by sequencing in a study of blood T cell repertoires in COVID-19. Study information: The analysed material was cDNA or gDNA that came from T cells, B-cell-depleted T cells, or PBMCs.

Per the germline V gene, CDR1 is SEHNR and CDR2 is FQNEAQ (reference sequence). The CDR3 runs 18 residues. V trimming: 7 bases; J trimming: 4 bases; junction bases outside the gene matches: 13. Produced via immunoSEQ multiplex PCR; TCRdb's table is partial and in-frame only. The sample consists of 390,000 or so clones, around 87% of them appearing once. This rearrangement joins TRBV7-9 to TRBJ2-2, with 12 bases lining up with TRBD1. The source is a man aged 18 to 29 with active or convalescent COVID-19. Input material: peripheral blood. The CDR3 here is CASTRRDRGLLATGELFF. The CDR3 coding sequence is TGTGCCAGCACCCGGCGGGACAGGGGGCTTCTGGCCACCGGGGAGCTGTTTTTT.